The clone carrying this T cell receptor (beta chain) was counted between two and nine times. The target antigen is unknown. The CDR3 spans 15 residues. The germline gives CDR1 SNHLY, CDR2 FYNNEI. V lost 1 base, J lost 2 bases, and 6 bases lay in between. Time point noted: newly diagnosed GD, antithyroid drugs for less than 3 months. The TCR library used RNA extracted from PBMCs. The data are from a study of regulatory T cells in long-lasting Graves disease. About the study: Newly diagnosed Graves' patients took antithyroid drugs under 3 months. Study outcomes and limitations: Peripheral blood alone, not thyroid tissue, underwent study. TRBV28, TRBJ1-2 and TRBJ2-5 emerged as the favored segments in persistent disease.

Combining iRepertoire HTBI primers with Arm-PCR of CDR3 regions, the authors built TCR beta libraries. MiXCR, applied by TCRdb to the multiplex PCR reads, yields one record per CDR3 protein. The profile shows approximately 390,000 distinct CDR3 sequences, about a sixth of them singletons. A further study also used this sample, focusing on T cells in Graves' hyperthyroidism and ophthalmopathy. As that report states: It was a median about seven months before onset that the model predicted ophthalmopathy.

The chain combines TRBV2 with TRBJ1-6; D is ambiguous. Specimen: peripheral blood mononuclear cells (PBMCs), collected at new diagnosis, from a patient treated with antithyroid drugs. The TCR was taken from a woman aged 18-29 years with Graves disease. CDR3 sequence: CASSEEVTYNSPLHF. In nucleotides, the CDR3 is TGTGCCAGCAGTGAAGAAGTCACCTATAATTCACCCCTCCACTTT. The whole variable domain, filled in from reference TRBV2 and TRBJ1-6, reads EPEVTQTPSHQVTQMGQEVILRCVPISNHLYFYWYRQILGQKVEFLVSFYNNEISEKSEIFDDQFSVERPDGSNFTLKIRSTKLEDSAMYFCASSEEVTYNSPLHFGNGTRLTVT.